These 31 T cell receptor beta chains came from one sample sequenced in a study of radiation and T cells in renal cell carcinoma. Generated by immunoSEQ multiplex PCR, the TCRdb table keeps only in-frame clones and is missing some. The table includes about 64,000 clones, 70% to 80% detected once. Time point here: blood 4 weeks post-SBRT, at nephrectomy. Treatment reported: 15 Gy SBRT to primary tumor, nephrectomy 4 weeks later. This specimen was blood, taken from a patient whose treatment included radiotherapy and nephrectomy. Receptor source: a man aged 55 to 70 with renal cell carcinoma.

V is TRBV7-9 and J is TRBJ1-4; 8 nucleotides match TRBD1. This CDR3 is built from 15 residues. The germline V gene encodes CDR1 SEHNR and CDR2 FQNEAQ (reference sequence). With V trimmed by 0 bases and J by 7 bases, 4 bases remained unmatched. DNA for the CDR3: TGTGCCAGCAGCTTAGCTTCAGGGGGCGGTGAAAAACTGTTTTTT. It is translated as CASSLASGGGEKLFF.

This chain links TRBV19 with TRBJ2-2, with 10 nucleotides matching TRBD1. The CDR3 runs to 15 residues. CDR1 is LNHDA, CDR2 SQIVND, per germline (reference sequence). V lost 6 bases to trimming and J lost 5 bases; unmatched junction nucleotides: 6. CDR3 nucleotide sequence: TGTGCCAGTAGGGGGACAGGGGTACAAACCGGGGAGCTGTTTTTT. Protein product: CASRGTGVQTGELFF.

The V and J genes are TRBV6-1 and TRBJ2-5, with TRBD1 identical over 10 bases. Losses at the gene ends were 2 bases for V and 5 bases for J; bases not matched to a gene: 5. Germline CDR1 and CDR2: MNHNS and SASEGT. This CDR3 is built from 15 residues. CDR3 sequence reads: CASSEKTGGRETQYF. The CDR3 DNA reads as TGTGCCAGCAGTGAAAAGACAGGGGGCCGGGAGACCCAGTACTTC.

This rearrangement joins TRBV11-3 to TRBJ2-1, with D tentatively TRBD2 (6 bases). Trimming stripped 3 bases from V and 3 bases from J, with 15 bases between. The length of the CDR3 is 16 residues. Germline V CDR1 and CDR2: SGHNT, YENEEA. CDR3 sequence reads: CASSFQVGGFYNEQFF. Here the CDR3 DNA reads TGTGCCAGCAGCTTTCAGGTGGGAGGATTCTACAATGAGCAGTTCTTC.

The chain links TRBV30 to TRBJ2-6; D unclear. Trimming shortened V by 4 bases and J by 1 base, and 8 bases separated the two germline ends. The V gene's germline CDR1 is GTSNPN and CDR2 SVGIG (reference sequence). The CDR3 extends over 14 amino acids. In DNA, the CDR3 is TGTGCCTGGACAGGCGTTTCTGGGGCCAACGTCCTGACTTTC. Amino acid sequence: CAWTGVSGANVLTF.

The chain links TRBV30 to TRBJ1-2, with D tentatively TRBD1 (6 bases). Between the trimmed V and J ends, which lost 4 bases and 2 bases, there was a span of 17 bases. The CDR3 spans 15 residues. Germline lookup yields CDR1 GTSNPN and CDR2 SVGIG (reference sequence). DNA for the CDR3: TGTGCCTGGACCAACGACAAAGGGGGGAACTATGGCTACACCTTC. Translation: CAWTNDKGGNYGYTF.

This clone was seen more than once but under ten times. The chain couples TRBV5-5 to TRBJ2-7; tentatively, D is TRBD1 or TRBD2 (7 bases each). V was clipped by 0 bases and J by 3 bases, with 19 bases between them. The germline V gene encodes CDR1 SGHKS and CDR2 YYEKEE (reference sequence). The CDR3 totals 17 residues. This chain's CDR3 is CASSLEGGGQYIYEQYF. CDR3 bases: TGTGCCAGCAGCTTGGAGGGCGGGGGACAGTACATCTACGAGCAGTACTTC.

The chain is built from TRBV4-3 and TRBJ1-2; no definite D call. In germline, CDR1 is LGHNA, CDR2 YSLEER. V was pared by 0 bases and J by 4 bases, with 18 bases between. The CDR3 loop spans 17 amino acids. As DNA, the CDR3 is TGCGCCAGCAGCCAAGATCCTAGATGGACGGTGATCTATGGCTACACCTTC. It encodes CASSQDPRWTVIYGYTF.

The V call is TRBV5-6, the J call TRBJ2-1, with D perhaps TRBD1 (5 bases). V was pared by 5 bases and J by 4 bases, with 19 bases between. The CDR3 is 16 residues long. From germline, CDR1 is SGHDT and CDR2 YYEEEE. The CDR3 sequence is CASSPTTVTLYNEQFF. The CDR3 DNA is TGTGCCAGCAGTCCTACGACAGTTACGCTGTACAATGAGCAGTTCTTC.

This chain's CDR3 is CAWSDQGYSGHEQFF. DNA for the CDR3: TGTGCCTGGAGTGACCAGGGATATAGTGGACATGAGCAGTTCTTC. V and J are TRBV30 and TRBJ2-1; D possibly corresponds to TRBD1 (5 bases). CDR1 GTSNPN and CDR2 SVGIG come from the germline V gene (reference sequence). CDR3 length equals 15 residues. V was trimmed by 1 base and J by 8 bases, leaving 18 bases between them.

This chain links TRBV6-4 with TRBJ2-3, with D perhaps being TRBD1 or TRBD2 (5 bases each). Looked up from germline, CDR1 is MRHNA and CDR2 is SNTAGT. This CDR3 is built from 14 residues. Trimming took 0 bases from V and 4 from J, leaving 8 bases between them. The CDR3 is CASSDSRDPDTQYF. In DNA form, the CDR3 reads TGTGCCAGCAGTGACTCGAGGGACCCAGATACGCAGTATTTT.

CDR3 sequence (DNA): TGTGCCAGCAGCTTAGAAGCGGGGGGGCCACAGACCCAGTACTTC. It is translated as CASSLEAGGPQTQYF. The V gene is TRBV7-2, the J gene TRBJ2-5; TRBD2 agrees at 10 bases. Losses at the gene ends were 1 base for V and 6 bases for J; bases not matched to a gene: 5. This CDR3 has 15 residues. Looked up from germline, CDR1 is SGHTA and CDR2 is FQGNSA.

The gene calls are TRBV27 and TRBJ1-5, with unresolved D. This CDR3 has 14 residues. With 2 bases removed from V and 7 bases from J, the gap between germline ends came to 12 bases. CDR1 is MNHEY, CDR2 SMNVEV, per germline (reference sequence). The chain's CDR3 is CASSLVSVMQPQHF. In nucleotides, the CDR3 is TGTGCCAGCAGTTTAGTCAGTGTGATGCAGCCCCAGCATTTT.

J is TRBJ2-5 and V is TRBV6-5, with D uncertain. V was cut by 5 bases and J by 0 bases, with 13 bases left in between. Germline values: CDR1 MNHEY, CDR2 SVGAGI. The CDR3 totals 15 residues. The CDR3 sequence: CASSPGVEYQETQYF. CDR3 DNA sequence: TGTGCCAGCAGTCCCGGCGTTGAGTACCAAGAGACCCAGTACTTC.

The V and J genes are TRBV6-5 and TRBJ2-7, with D perhaps TRBD2 (5 bases). The V and J ends lost 10 bases and 3 bases respectively, with 19 bases between them. This CDR3 has 14 residues. CDR1 MNHEY and CDR2 SVGAGI come from the germline V gene. The chain's CDR3 is CANLGRGPYYEQYF. The CDR3 DNA follows: TGTGCCAATCTAGGACGAGGGCCCTACTACGAGCAGTACTTC.

This chain joins TRBV6-6 and TRBJ2-2; the D is unclear. Germline CDR1 reads MNHNY; CDR2 reads SVGAGI (reference sequence). This CDR3 spans 14 amino acids. Between the trimmed V and J ends, which lost 11 bases and 1 base, there was a span of 14 bases. CDR3 region: CAGSQRENTGELFF. The DNA for the CDR3 is TGTGCCGGTTCTCAGCGCGAGAACACCGGGGAGCTGTTTTTT.

This clone was observed a handful of times. The chain recombines TRBV19 with TRBJ1-5; D not certain. V lost 5 bases and J 1 base, leaving 6 bases between the germline ends. Germline loops: CDR1 LNHDA, CDR2 SQIVND (reference sequence). The CDR3 covers 13 residues. The CDR3 DNA reads TGTGCCAGTAGTGTAGTAAGCAATCAGCCCCAGCATTTT. It encodes CASSVVSNQPQHF. Full variable domain (missing parts from reference TRBV19 and TRBJ1-5): DGGITQSPKYLFRKEGQNVTLSCEQNLNHDAMYWYRQDPGQGLRLIYYSQIVNDFQKGDIAEGYSVSREKKESFPLTVTSAQKNPTAFYLCASSVVSNQPQHFGDGTRLSIL.

Remarks on this clone: One end of the junction is discordant with germline, which a read error may explain. The chain joins TRBV5-6 to TRBJ1-5, with 10 bases aligning to TRBD1. CDR3 length: 15 residues. Germline loops: CDR1 SGHDT, CDR2 YYEEEE. In nucleotides, the CDR3 is TGTGCCAGCAGTTTGGACAGGGGGACCAATCAGCCCCAGCATTTT. This sequence encodes CASSLDRGTNQPQHF.

V gene TRBV4-3 combines with J gene TRBJ2-7, with D perhaps TRBD1 (6 bases). The germline V and J ends were trimmed by 4 bases and 5 bases, with 18 bases remaining between them. The V gene's germline CDR1 is LGHNA and CDR2 YSLEER. The CDR3 consists of 15 residues. The CDR3 loop reads CASSPLRGGFHEQYF. In DNA, the CDR3 is TGCGCCAGCAGCCCCCTGAGAGGGGGTTTCCACGAGCAGTACTTC.

V and J are TRBV19 and TRBJ1-5; 7 positions match TRBD1. The CDR3 totals 16 residues. The V gene end was trimmed by 3 bases and the J gene end by 2 bases; junction bases not matched to a gene: 7. Germline V gene data show CDR1 as LNHDA and CDR2 as SQIVND (reference sequence). The CDR3: CASSMEGGGGNQPQHF. In DNA form, the CDR3 reads TGTGCCAGTAGTATGGAAGGGGGCGGTGGCAATCAGCCCCAGCATTTT.

This clone was found once. This rearrangement joins TRBV7-9 to TRBJ2-2; 7 bases match TRBD1. Germline assignment: CDR1 SEHNR and CDR2 FQNEAQ (reference sequence). CDR3 length: 15 residues. V was pared by 4 bases and J by 6 bases, with 8 bases of the junction left unmatched. The CDR3 DNA sequence: TGTGCCAGCAGCTCCACCGGGACAGTTGCCGGGGAGCTGTTTTTT. Its translation: CASSSTGTVAGELFF. The whole variable domain, filled in from reference TRBV7-9 and TRBJ2-2, reads DTGVSQNPRHKITKRGQNVTFRCDPISEHNRLYWYRQTLGQGPEFLTYFQNEAQLEKSRLLSDRFSAERPKGSFSTLEIQRTEQGDSAMYLCASSSTGTVAGELFFGEGSRLTVL.

This clone is a singleton in its sample. The chain links TRBV27 to TRBJ2-1, with a possible D match to TRBD2 (5 bases). This CDR3 is 16 amino acids long. Per germline, CDR1 MNHEY and CDR2 SMNVEV (reference sequence). V was trimmed by 8 bases and J by 6 bases, leaving 23 bases between them. The DNA for the CDR3 is TGTGCCAGCCAACGAGGGTCTCGGCTAGTAGTCAATGAGCAGTTCTTC. Translated: CASQRGSRLVVNEQFF.

There are a few counts of this clone. The chain has TRBV11-2 and TRBJ1-3, with D perhaps TRBD1 (5 bases). CDR3 length: 14 amino acids. Trimming left V 0 bases short and J 3 bases short, with 6 bases between. Looked up from germline, CDR1 is SGHAT and CDR2 is FQNNGV. CDR3 nucleotides: TGTGCCAGCAGCTTAGAAACAGGTGGAAACACCATATATTTT. Its translation: CASSLETGGNTIYF. The full variable domain, with the rest looked up from reference TRBV11-2 and TRBJ1-3, is EAGVAQSPRYKIIEKRQSVAFWCNPISGHATLYWYQQILGQGPKLLIQFQNNGVVDDSQLPKDRFSAERLKGVDSTLKIQPAKLEDSAVYLCASSLETGGNTIYFGEGSWLTVV.

Here the CDR3 reads CASRSAGINTIYF. The CDR3 DNA sequence: TGTGCCAGCAGATCCGCAGGGATAAACACCATATATTTT. The gene calls are TRBV6-5 and TRBJ1-3; a possible D gene is TRBD1 (5 bases). Trimming cost V 6 bases and J 6 bases, with 12 bases left between them. In germline, CDR1 is MNHEY, CDR2 SVGAGI. The CDR3 is 13 amino acids.

The gene calls are TRBV19 and TRBJ1-5, with D tentatively TRBD1 (6 bases). Germline V CDR1 and CDR2: LNHDA, SQIVND (reference sequence). V lost 4 bases, J lost 7 bases, and 14 bases lay in between. This CDR3 contains 14 residues. The CDR3 here is CASSTQGSGQPQHF. In DNA form, the CDR3 reads TGTGCCAGTAGTACACAGGGATCAGGGCAGCCCCAGCATTTT.

The chain is built from TRBV18 and TRBJ2-1; 10 bases match TRBD2. Losses at the gene ends were 3 bases for V and 7 bases for J; bases not matched to a gene: 9. This CDR3 has 16 amino acids. Germline V gives CDR1 KGHSH, CDR2 LQKENI. The DNA of the CDR3 is TGTGCCAGCTCACCGAAGCGGGAGGGCCTGGGAAATGAGCAGTTCTTC. Residues: CASSPKREGLGNEQFF.

The rearrangement links TRBV6-5 to TRBJ2-7; TRBD1 agrees at 12 bases. The CDR3 has 14 amino acids. J lost 5 bases, V lost 6 bases, and 5 bases had no gene match. Germline V CDR1 and CDR2: MNHEY, SVGAGI. CDR3 DNA sequence: TGTGCCAGCAGAACCGGGACAGGGGGCCACGAGCAGTACTTC. The encoded protein is CASRTGTGGHEQYF.

The chain links TRBV7-9 to TRBJ1-5; D might be TRBD1 (5 bases). Germline assignment: CDR1 SEHNR and CDR2 FQNEAQ (reference sequence). V lost 3 bases to trimming and J lost 1 base, with 10 bases between them. This CDR3 region has 15 residues. The CDR3 spells CASSLSTASNQPQHF. In nucleotides, the CDR3 is TGTGCCAGCAGCTTGTCGACAGCCAGCAATCAGCCCCAGCATTTT.

The V gene is TRBV10-3, the J gene TRBJ2-4; 13 bases are a match to TRBD2. This CDR3 comprises 16 residues. V was clipped by 3 bases and J by 9 bases; unmatched bases: 8. Germline V gene lookup returns CDR1 ENHRY and CDR2 SYGVKD. This chain's CDR3 is CAISEGTSGVRGIQYF. Here the CDR3 DNA reads TGTGCCATCAGTGAAGGGACTAGCGGGGTCAGGGGCATTCAGTACTTC.

The chain uses TRBV6-1 and TRBJ1-6; D is undetermined. The V end lost 4 bases, the J end lost 7 bases, and 14 bases lay between the germline ends. Germline loops: CDR1 MNHNS, CDR2 SASEGT. CDR3 length: 15 amino acids. The CDR3 reads CASSGLWAANSPLHF. CDR3 bases: TGTGCCAGCAGTGGACTGTGGGCCGCCAATTCACCCCTCCACTTT.

This chain connects TRBV28 to TRBJ2-4; D unclear. CDR3 size: 13 residues. Germline assignment: CDR1 MDHEN and CDR2 SYDVKM. Trimming took 6 bases from V and 9 from J, leaving 15 bases between them. The CDR3 reads CASSFSVQSIQYF. The CDR3 DNA is TGTGCCAGCAGCTTTTCCGTACAGAGCATTCAGTACTTC.